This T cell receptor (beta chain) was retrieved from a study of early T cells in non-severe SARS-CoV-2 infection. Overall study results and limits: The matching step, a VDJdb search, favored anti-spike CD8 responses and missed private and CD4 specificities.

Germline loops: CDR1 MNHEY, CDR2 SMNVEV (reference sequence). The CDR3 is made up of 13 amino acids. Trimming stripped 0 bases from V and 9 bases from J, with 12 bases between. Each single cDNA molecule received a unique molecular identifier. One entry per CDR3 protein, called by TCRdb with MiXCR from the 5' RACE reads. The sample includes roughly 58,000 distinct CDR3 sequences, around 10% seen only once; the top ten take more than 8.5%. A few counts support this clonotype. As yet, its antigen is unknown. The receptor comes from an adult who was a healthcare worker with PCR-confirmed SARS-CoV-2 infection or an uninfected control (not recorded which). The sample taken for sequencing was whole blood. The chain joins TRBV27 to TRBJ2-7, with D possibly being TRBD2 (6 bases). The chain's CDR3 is CASSLSISGGQYF. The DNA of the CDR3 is TGTGCCAGCAGTTTATCGATTTCCGGGGGGCAGTACTTC.